The 27 T cell receptor beta chains below come from one sample, sequenced in a study of T cells in Graves' hyperthyroidism and ophthalmopathy. TCR beta CDR3 regions were amplified from RNA. In the first-round RT-PCR of the TCR CDR3, the HTBI primer set was used. TCRdb ran MiXCR on the multiplex PCR reads and lists one entry per CDR3 protein. This sample has hundreds of thousands of distinct CDR3 sequences, with 14% found just once. The specimen was blood. Receptors originate from a woman aged 40 to 50 with Graves' hyperthyroidism.

This clonotype was seen ten or more times. J is TRBJ2-1 and V is TRBV27; 13 bases are shared with TRBD2. The CDR3 totals 17 residues. CDR1 and CDR2 from the germline V gene are MNHEY and SMNVEV (reference sequence). V lost 5 bases and J lost 7; bases outside the gene matches: 11. CDR3 protein: CASSLRTSGRVFNEQFF. DNA of the CDR3: TGTGCCAGCAGTCTAAGGACTAGCGGGAGAGTTTTTAATGAGCAGTTCTTC.

At least ten counts were recorded for this clonotype. The V call is TRBV5-1, the J call TRBJ1-1; tentatively, D is TRBD1 (5 bases). Trimming took off 1 base at V and 0 bases at J, with 7 bases between the two ends. CDR1 SGHRS and CDR2 YFSETQ come from the germline V gene. The CDR3 loop spans 14 amino acids. This chain's CDR3 is CASSLTGVNTEAFF. Written as DNA, the CDR3 is TGCGCCAGCAGCTTGACAGGTGTGAACACTGAAGCTTTCTTT.

This clonotype came up many times. This chain connects TRBV7-2 to TRBJ1-2, with 12 bases identical to TRBD1. The CDR3 is made up of 14 amino acids. Trimming at V came to 3 bases and at J to 8 bases, leaving 4 bases not matched to a gene. CDR1 and CDR2 from the germline V gene are SGHTA and FQGNSA. CDR3 DNA: TGTGCCAGCAGCTTTGGGACAGGGGGCCAGGGCTACACCTTC. Its protein product is CASSFGTGGQGYTF.

The chain uses TRBV4-2 and TRBJ2-1; 8 positions agree with TRBD2. This CDR3 has 18 amino acids. Germline CDR1 is LGHNA and CDR2 is YNFKEQ. V dropped 0 bases and J dropped 0; count of bases not matched to a gene: 7. The CDR3: CASSQDFMAGGSYNEQFF. CDR3 bases: TGTGCCAGCAGCCAAGATTTTATGGCGGGAGGCTCCTACAATGAGCAGTTCTTC.

This chain connects TRBV6-1 to TRBJ2-7; 9 bases map to TRBD2. The CDR3 covers 14 residues. With 6 bases clipped from V and 6 bases from J, the junction kept 9 bases outside the gene matches. The germline gives CDR1 MNHNS, CDR2 SASEGT. The CDR3 loop reads CASRAAGGPGEQYF. CDR3 bases: TGTGCCAGCAGAGCCGCGGGAGGGCCGGGCGAGCAGTACTTC.

This clonotype was counted between two and nine times. The chain has TRBV7-2 and TRBJ2-2; 8 bases are shared with TRBD1. CDR3 length equals 17 residues. V was clipped by 1 base and J by 5 bases; unmatched bases: 9. Germline CDR1 and CDR2: SGHTA and FQGNSA. The CDR3 DNA reads as TGTGCCAGCAGCTTAGAACGGGTGCGACAGGGGACCGGGGAGCTGTTTTTT. This encodes CASSLERVRQGTGELFF. The full variable domain, in which reference TRBV7-2 and TRBJ2-2 provide the parts outside the CDR3, is GAGVSQSPSNKVTEKGKDVELRCDPISGHTALYWYRQSLGQGLEFLIYFQGNSAPDKSGLPSDRFSAERTGGSVSTLTIQRTQQEDSAVYLCASSLERVRQGTGELFFGEGSRLTVL.

The chain is built from TRBV19 and TRBJ1-2; no reliable D call. Per the germline V gene, CDR1 is LNHDA and CDR2 is SQIVND (reference sequence). The CDR3 spans 13 residues. Trimming took off 1 base at V and 4 bases at J, with 7 bases between the two ends. CDR3 in amino acids: CASSIVGIYGYTF. For the CDR3, the DNA is TGTGCCAGTAGTATAGTCGGCATCTATGGCTACACCTTC.

This clonotype was observed a few times. The rearrangement joins TRBV9 to TRBJ2-1; D assignment may be TRBD1 or TRBD2 (5 bases each). CDR3 length equals 11 residues. The germline V gene encodes CDR1 SGDLS and CDR2 YYNGEE. The germline V and J ends were trimmed by 5 bases and 10 bases, with 10 bases remaining between them. The CDR3 loop is CASRGTAEQFF. For the CDR3, the DNA is TGTGCCAGCAGGGGGACGGCAGAGCAGTTCTTC.

This clonotype was recorded at least ten times. This rearrangement joins TRBV27 to TRBJ1-1; possibly TRBD1 for D (5 bases). The CDR3 covers 13 residues. From germline, CDR1 is MNHEY and CDR2 SMNVEV (reference sequence). The V end was cut by 2 bases, the J end by 4 bases, with 8 bases between. The CDR3 nucleotides are TGTGCCAGCAGTTTACAGGGAGGCACTGAAGCTTTCTTT. It is translated as CASSLQGGTEAFF.

This clonotype was seen ten or more times. The V call is TRBV11-2, the J call TRBJ2-3; possibly TRBD2 for D (6 bases). The V end lost 0 bases, the J end lost 8 bases, and 18 bases lay between the germline ends. The CDR3 totals 16 residues. Germline CDR1 reads SGHAT; CDR2 reads FQNNGV. Written as DNA, the CDR3 is TGTGCCAGCAGCTTAGATGGGAGGACGGACCTACGTACGCAGTATTTT. Amino acids: CASSLDGRTDLRTQYF.

This clonotype showed up just once. The chain employs TRBV11-2 and TRBJ2-5; 8 positions agree with TRBD1. CDR1 is SGHAT, CDR2 FQNNGV, per germline. V shed 8 bases and J 2 bases; nucleotides not matched to a gene: 4. The CDR3 extends over 13 amino acids. CDR3 nucleotide sequence: TGTGCCAGCGCCGGGACAGGACAAGAGACCCAGTACTTC. It codes for CASAGTGQETQYF.

The table lists this clonotype with many counts. The chain carries TRBV5-1 and TRBJ2-3, with TRBD2 identical over 10 bases. The CDR3 length is 15 residues. Trimming cost V 4 bases and J 2 bases; bases outside gene matches: 4. The germline V gene has CDR1 SGHRS and CDR2 YFSETQ. As DNA, the CDR3 is TGCGCCAGCAGCCCCGGACTAGCGGACACAGATACGCAGTATTTT. This gives the protein CASSPGLADTDTQYF.

This clonotype was detected only a few times. The J gene is TRBJ1-2, the V gene TRBV9; 7 bases line up with TRBD1. The CDR3 length is 16 residues. V trimming: 4 bases; J trimming: 1 base; junction bases outside the gene matches: 10. Per germline, CDR1 SGDLS and CDR2 YYNGEE. The CDR3 nucleotides are TGTGCCAGCAGCCTCCGCCGGGACAGAGTTAACTATGGCTACACCTTC. As protein: CASSLRRDRVNYGYTF.

This clonotype was seen repeatedly, ten times or more. The genes are TRBV27 and TRBJ2-3; tentatively, D is TRBD2 (6 bases). Germline assignment: CDR1 MNHEY and CDR2 SMNVEV (reference sequence). The CDR3 is 16 amino acids. The germline V and J ends were trimmed by 5 bases and 1 base, with 16 bases remaining between them. Here the CDR3 DNA reads TGTGCCAGCAGTAGAATTAGCGGAGCGGGCACAGATACGCAGTATTTT. Protein: CASSRISGAGTDTQYF.

This clonotype was recorded at least ten times. The chain is built from TRBV7-3 and TRBJ2-3, with 11 nucleotides matching TRBD2. The CDR3 sequence is 17 residues long. The V and J ends lost 2 bases and 2 bases, in that order; junction bases with no gene match: 6. Germline V gene lookup returns CDR1 SGHTA and CDR2 FQGTGA. CDR3 amino acids: CASSLGPGLADTDTQYF. Written as DNA, the CDR3 is TGTGCCAGCAGCTTAGGACCGGGACTAGCGGACACAGATACGCAGTATTTT.

Only a few counts were recorded for this clonotype. The rearrangement joins TRBV30 to TRBJ2-7; 7 nucleotides match TRBD1. Germline loops: CDR1 GTSNPN, CDR2 SVGIG (reference sequence). This CDR3 has 13 amino acids. Trimming at V came to 8 bases and at J to 5 bases, leaving 12 bases not matched to a gene. CDR3 sequence reads: CARRQGTTDEQYF. CDR3 coding DNA: TGTGCCAGAAGACAGGGAACGACGGACGAGCAGTACTTC.

This clonotype has a handful of counts. This chain links TRBV6-1 with TRBJ2-1, with TRBD2 matching 8 bases. The V segment lost 3 bases and the J segment 8 bases; nucleotides outside the gene matches: 9. Germline lookup yields CDR1 MNHNS and CDR2 SASEGT. CDR3 size: 15 residues. The CDR3 is CASSEGRTSRYEQFF. DNA of the CDR3: TGTGCCAGCAGTGAGGGTAGGACTAGCCGTTATGAGCAGTTCTTC.

Ten or more counts support this clonotype. This chain uses TRBV5-1 with TRBJ2-7; TRBD2 agrees at 10 bases. There are 16 residues in the CDR3. The germline CDR1 and CDR2 sequences are SGHRS and YFSETQ. V gave up 3 bases and J gave up 1 base; unmatched junction bases: 7. This CDR3 reads CASSSGASGGSYEQYF. For the CDR3, the DNA is TGCGCCAGCAGCTCGGGGGCTAGCGGGGGTTCCTACGAGCAGTACTTC.

In this sample, this clonotype turned up many times. The chain links TRBV18 to TRBJ2-1; 10 nucleotides line up with TRBD2. Germline V CDR1 and CDR2: KGHSH, LQKENI. This CDR3 is 14 amino acids long. The V segment lost 6 bases and the J segment 6 bases; nucleotides outside the gene matches: 5. The CDR3 nucleotides are TGTGCCAGCTCTCCTGGACTAGCGGCCAATGAGCAGTTCTTC. Its translation is CASSPGLAANEQFF.

This clonotype was seen many times. The rearrangement joins TRBV6-5 to TRBJ2-7; TRBD2 matches 7 bases. Germline assignment: CDR1 MNHEY and CDR2 SVGAGI. The CDR3 totals 16 residues. The V segment lost 0 bases and the J segment 4 bases; nucleotides outside the gene matches: 9. This chain's CDR3 is CASSYSKASGSYEQYF. CDR3 bases: TGTGCCAGCAGTTACTCGAAGGCTAGCGGATCATACGAGCAGTACTTC.

V is TRBV28 and J is TRBJ1-3; 8 bases are shared with TRBD1. Germline CDR1 and CDR2: MDHEN and SYDVKM. CDR3 length equals 16 residues. Trimming cost V 5 bases and J 0 bases; bases outside gene matches: 6. The CDR3, as DNA: TGTGCCAGCAGTGGGGGACAGGCCAGCTCTGGAAACACCATATATTTT. Protein sequence: CASSGGQASSGNTIYF.

This chain links TRBV29-1 with TRBJ2-7; TRBD2 matches 8 bases. This CDR3 spans 15 amino acids. Germline assignment: CDR1 SQVTM and CDR2 ANQGSEA. J lost 7 bases, V lost 3 bases, and 14 bases had no gene match. The CDR3 sequence is CSVDGAGGGQSEQYF. CDR3 sequence (DNA): TGCAGCGTTGATGGCGCCGGCGGGGGGCAGTCGGAGCAGTACTTC.

The V call is TRBV28, the J call TRBJ1-1; the D is unclear. Trimming removed 7 bases from V and 3 bases from J, with 12 bases in between. CDR1 and CDR2 (germline): MDHEN, SYDVKM. This CDR3 comprises 13 residues. The DNA of the CDR3 is TGTGCCAGCACCCTCGGGGAACACACTGAAGCTTTCTTT. It specifies CASTLGEHTEAFF.

This clonotype was counted ten times or more. The chain combines TRBV11-3 with TRBJ2-1; D might be TRBD1 (6 bases). Germline loops: CDR1 SGHNT, CDR2 YENEEA. The V end lost 5 bases, the J end lost 6 bases, and 11 bases lay between the germline ends. There are 13 residues in the CDR3. The CDR3 protein is CASSPRGGNEQFF. The CDR3, as DNA: TGTGCCAGCAGCCCCAGGGGTGGCAATGAGCAGTTCTTC.

The chain links TRBV30 to TRBJ2-1; 7 positions agree with TRBD2. The trim removed 2 bases at V and 10 bases at J, leaving 5 bases unmatched. Germline-derived CDR1 and CDR2 are GTSNPN and SVGIG (reference sequence). This CDR3 is 12 amino acids long. The CDR3 nucleotides read TGTGCCTGGAGTCCAGGACTAGGGGAGCAGTTCTTC. Residues: CAWSPGLGEQFF.

Many counts were recorded for this clonotype. The chain joins TRBV6-2 or TRBV6-3 to TRBJ2-7, with 8 bases identical to TRBD1. The trim removed 3 bases at V and 3 bases at J, leaving 4 bases unmatched. This CDR3 spans 14 amino acids. Germline loops: CDR1 MNHEY, CDR2 SVGEGT. CDR3 DNA sequence: TGTGCCAGCAGTTATGCCGGACAGGGCTACGAGCAGTACTTC. Translation: CASSYAGQGYEQYF.

The CDR3 DNA follows: TGTGCCATCAGTGAGTCATCCGACTTAAACGGGGAGACCCAGTACTTC. Its translation is CAISESSDLNGETQYF. The V call is TRBV10-3, the J call TRBJ2-5; no definite D call. The CDR3 has 16 residues. V was trimmed by 0 bases and J by 5 bases, leaving 16 bases between them. Germline-derived CDR1 and CDR2 are ENHRY and SYGVKD.